Below are 6 T cell receptor beta chains sequenced from a single sample in a study of blood T cells in healthy people across ages. Alongside a J-beta primer mix, a sample-barcoded 5' primer served in a second PCR lasting roughly 6 to 11 cycles. TCRdb re-analysed the 5' RACE reads in MiXCR, keeping a single row per CDR3 protein. The repertoire has 780,000 or so distinct CDR3 sequences, approximately 53% of them found once; the top ten carry 25% to 30%. Sequences were obtained from blood. The receptors were sampled from a middle-aged man in good health.

This clonotype was seen more than once but under ten times. The V and J genes are TRBV6-6 and TRBJ2-3; D possibly matches TRBD1 or TRBD2 (5 bases each). Trimming removed 5 bases at V and 0 bases at J, with 12 bases between. Per germline, CDR1 MNHNY and CDR2 SVGAGI (reference sequence). CDR3 length equals 15 residues. Here the CDR3 DNA reads TGTGCCAGCAGTACCCGGGACCCGAGCACAGATACGCAGTATTTT. Amino acids: CASSTRDPSTDTQYF.

The V call is TRBV12-3 or TRBV12-4, the J call TRBJ2-1; 7 nucleotides match TRBD1. The CDR3 is 13 residues long. V trimming: 5 bases; J trimming: 9 bases; junction bases outside the gene matches: 7. The CDR3 DNA reads as TGTGCCAGCAGTCCGGGACAGCCGGGTGAGCAGTTCTTC. It encodes CASSPGQPGEQFF.

CDR3 sequence reads: CASTISREGGELFF. The CDR3 DNA is TGTGCCAGCACCATTTCCAGAGAGGGCGGGGAGCTGTTTTTT. The rearrangement joins TRBV7-2 to TRBJ2-2; possible D gene TRBD2, 5 bases. CDR3 length equals 14 residues. In germline, CDR1 is SGHTA, CDR2 FQGNSA. With 7 bases removed from V and 7 bases from J, the gap between germline ends came to 16 bases.

The chain carries TRBV20-1 and TRBJ1-2; 7 nucleotides match TRBD1. The CDR3 has 13 residues. The germline CDR1 and CDR2 sequences are DFQATT and SNEGSKA (reference sequence). V lost 4 bases, J lost 2 bases, and 4 bases stayed unmatched. The DNA of the CDR3 is TGCAGTGCTACCGAACAGGGGAACTATGGCTACACCTTC. Translation gives CSATEQGNYGYTF.

The J gene is TRBJ2-3, the V gene TRBV11-2, with D perhaps TRBD1 or TRBD2 (6 bases each). CDR1 SGHAT and CDR2 FQNNGV come from the germline V gene. The V and J ends lost 2 bases and 5 bases respectively, with 17 bases between them. CDR3 size: 16 residues. The CDR3 region is CASSLSGGLLRDTQYF. The CDR3 coding sequence is TGTGCCAGCAGCTTATCCGGGGGCTTGTTGAGAGATACGCAGTATTTT. The variable domain in full, completed from reference TRBV11-2 and TRBJ2-3, reads EAGVAQSPRYKIIEKRQSVAFWCNPISGHATLYWYQQILGQGPKLLIQFQNNGVVDDSQLPKDRFSAERLKGVDSTLKIQPAKLEDSAVYLCASSLSGGLLRDTQYFGPGTRLTVL.

This rearrangement joins TRBV5-1 to TRBJ2-1; 9 positions match TRBD2. The germline gives CDR1 SGHRS, CDR2 YFSETQ. V trimming: 3 bases; J trimming: 6 bases; junction bases outside the gene matches: 7. This CDR3 spans 15 amino acids. The CDR3 sequence is CASSSGLAGFNEQFF. The DNA of the CDR3 is TGCGCCAGCAGCTCAGGGCTAGCGGGATTCAATGAGCAGTTCTTC. The full variable domain, completed using reference TRBV5-1 and TRBJ2-1, is KAGVTQTPRYLIKTRGQQVTLSCSPISGHRSVSWYQQTPGQGLQFLFEYFSETQRNKGNFPGRFSGRQFSNSRSEMNVSTLELGDSALYLCASSSGLAGFNEQFFGPGTRLTVL.